These 2 T cell receptor beta chains came from one sample sequenced in a study of CD8 T cells in ankylosing spondylitis. Whole-study results and caveats: What seemed typical of ankylosing spondylitis blood was a TCR beta motif built from roughly eight highly homologous variants.

TCRdb itself ran the 5' RACE reads through MiXCR, one entry per CDR3 protein. Seen here are over 600,000 distinct CDR3 sequences, 15% to 20% observed once, and the top ten hold around a fifth. Antigens of these TCRs are unknown. The sample was blood, either unsorted or a sorted T cell fraction (not recorded which). Every receptor here comes from a male donor with ankylosing spondylitis.

The chain combines TRBV20-1 with TRBJ2-1; D unresolved. Deletions cut 3 bases from V and 8 bases from J, with 8 bases between. This CDR3 has 11 residues. Germline assignment: CDR1 DFQATT and CDR2 SNEGSKA (reference sequence). Written as DNA, the CDR3 is TGCAGTGCTAGTAACTTAGATGAGCAGTTCTTC. It codes for CSASNLDEQFF.

This clonotype was detected a few times. This chain links TRBV3-1 with TRBJ2-5; possibly TRBD1 for D (5 bases). V lost 1 base, J lost 5 bases, and 11 bases lay in between. In germline, CDR1 is LGHDT, CDR2 YNNKEL (reference sequence). This CDR3 has 14 residues. The CDR3 DNA is TGTGCCAGCAGCCAAGGACAGAGTGGGGAGACCCAGTACTTC. Translating gives CASSQGQSGETQYF.